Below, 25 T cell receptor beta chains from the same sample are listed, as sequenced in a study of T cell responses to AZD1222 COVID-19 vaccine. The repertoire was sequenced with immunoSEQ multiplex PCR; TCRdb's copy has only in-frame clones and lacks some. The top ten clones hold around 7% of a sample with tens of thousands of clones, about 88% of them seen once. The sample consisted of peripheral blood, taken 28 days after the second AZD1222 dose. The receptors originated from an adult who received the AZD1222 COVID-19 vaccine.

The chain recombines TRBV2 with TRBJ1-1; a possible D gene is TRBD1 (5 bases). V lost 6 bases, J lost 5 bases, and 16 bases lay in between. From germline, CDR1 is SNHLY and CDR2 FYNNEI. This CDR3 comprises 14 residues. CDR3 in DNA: TGTGCCAGCAGGTCCGTACGGGGGAGAACTGAAGCTTTCTTT. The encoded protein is CASRSVRGRTEAFF.

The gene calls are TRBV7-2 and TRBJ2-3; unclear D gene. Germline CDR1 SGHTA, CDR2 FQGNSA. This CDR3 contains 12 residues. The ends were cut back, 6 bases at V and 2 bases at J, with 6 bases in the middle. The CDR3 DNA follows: TGTGCCAGCAGTCCTTTCACAGATACGCAGTATTTT. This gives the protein CASSPFTDTQYF.

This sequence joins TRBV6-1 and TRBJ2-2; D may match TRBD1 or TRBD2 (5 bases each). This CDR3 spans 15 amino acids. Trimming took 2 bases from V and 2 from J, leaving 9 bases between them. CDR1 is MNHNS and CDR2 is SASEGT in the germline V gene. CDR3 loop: CASSEPGRNTGELFF. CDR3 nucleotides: TGTGCCAGCAGTGAACCGGGGCGTAACACCGGGGAGCTGTTTTTT.

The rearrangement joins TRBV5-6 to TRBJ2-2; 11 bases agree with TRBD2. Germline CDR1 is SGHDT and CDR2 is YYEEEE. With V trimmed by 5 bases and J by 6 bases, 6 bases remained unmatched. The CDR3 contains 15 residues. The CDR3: CASSRLAGSAGELFF. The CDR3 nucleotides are TGTGCCAGCAGTCGACTAGCGGGGTCGGCCGGGGAGCTGTTTTTT.

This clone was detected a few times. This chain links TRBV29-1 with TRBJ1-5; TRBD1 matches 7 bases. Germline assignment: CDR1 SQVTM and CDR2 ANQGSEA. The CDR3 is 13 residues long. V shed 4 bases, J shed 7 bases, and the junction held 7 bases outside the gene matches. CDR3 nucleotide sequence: TGCAGCGTTGTGACAGGGCTCGGGCAGCCCCAGCATTTT. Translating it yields CSVVTGLGQPQHF.

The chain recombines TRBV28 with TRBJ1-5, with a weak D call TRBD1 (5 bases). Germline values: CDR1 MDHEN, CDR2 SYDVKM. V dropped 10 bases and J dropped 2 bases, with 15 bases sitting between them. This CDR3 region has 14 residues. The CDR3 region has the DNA TGTGCCATCCGCAGGGAGAGAGGCAATCAGCCCCAGCATTTT. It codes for CAIRRERGNQPQHF.

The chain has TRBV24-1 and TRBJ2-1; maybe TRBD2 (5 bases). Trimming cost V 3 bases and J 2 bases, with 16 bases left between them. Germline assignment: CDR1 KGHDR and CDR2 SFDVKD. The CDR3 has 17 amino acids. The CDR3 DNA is TGTGCCACCAGTGATCCAGCCGCGGGTAGCGCCTACAATGAGCAGTTCTTC. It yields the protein CATSDPAAGSAYNEQFF.

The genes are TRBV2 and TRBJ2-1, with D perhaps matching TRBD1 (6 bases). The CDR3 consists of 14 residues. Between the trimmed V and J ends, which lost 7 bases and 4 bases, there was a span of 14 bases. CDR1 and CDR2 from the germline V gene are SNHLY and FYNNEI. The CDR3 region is CASMEDRWYNEQFF. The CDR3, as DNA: TGTGCCAGCATGGAAGACAGGTGGTACAATGAGCAGTTCTTC.

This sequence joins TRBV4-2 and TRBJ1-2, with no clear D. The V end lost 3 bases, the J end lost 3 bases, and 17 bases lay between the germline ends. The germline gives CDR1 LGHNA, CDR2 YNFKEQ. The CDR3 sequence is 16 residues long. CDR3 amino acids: CASSQGGRGGDYGYTF. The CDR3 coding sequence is TGTGCCAGCAGCCAGGGCGGTCGGGGTGGGGACTATGGCTACACCTTC.

CDR3 sequence reads: CASSPRTGDGYTF. The CDR3 DNA is TGTGCCAGCAGCCCCAGGACAGGGGATGGCTACACCTTC. The chain combines TRBV14 with TRBJ1-2, with TRBD1 matching 9 bases. This CDR3 has 13 amino acids. Germline V gene lookup returns CDR1 SGHDN and CDR2 FVKESK. V was pared by 4 bases and J by 6 bases, with 3 bases of the junction left unmatched.

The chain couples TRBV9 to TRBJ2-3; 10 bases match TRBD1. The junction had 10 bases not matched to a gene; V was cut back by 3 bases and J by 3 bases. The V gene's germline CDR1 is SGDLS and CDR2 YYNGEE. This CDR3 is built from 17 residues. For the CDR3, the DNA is TGTGCCAGCAGCGCCGGACAGGGGGTAAAGGAGACAGATACGCAGTATTTT. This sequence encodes CASSAGQGVKETDTQYF.

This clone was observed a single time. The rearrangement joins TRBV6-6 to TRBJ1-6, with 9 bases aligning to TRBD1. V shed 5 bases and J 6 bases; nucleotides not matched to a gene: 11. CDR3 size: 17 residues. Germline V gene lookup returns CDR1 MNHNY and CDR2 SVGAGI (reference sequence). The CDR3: CASSPGPGTGFNSPLHF. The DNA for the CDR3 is TGTGCCAGCAGTCCCGGTCCCGGGACAGGGTTTAATTCACCCCTCCACTTT.

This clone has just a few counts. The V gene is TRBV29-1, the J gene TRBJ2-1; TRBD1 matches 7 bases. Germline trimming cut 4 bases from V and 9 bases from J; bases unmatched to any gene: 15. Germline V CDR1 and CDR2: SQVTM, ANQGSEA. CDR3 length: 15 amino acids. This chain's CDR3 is CSVVWLDRNSGEQFF. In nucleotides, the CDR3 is TGCAGCGTTGTCTGGCTGGACAGGAATTCAGGTGAGCAGTTCTTC.

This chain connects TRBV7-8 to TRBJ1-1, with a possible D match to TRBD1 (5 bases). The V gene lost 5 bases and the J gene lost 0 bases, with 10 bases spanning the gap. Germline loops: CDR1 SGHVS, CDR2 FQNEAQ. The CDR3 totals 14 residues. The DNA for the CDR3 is TGTGCCAGCAGCCGGGGCTTACTGAACACTGAAGCTTTCTTT. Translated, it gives CASSRGLLNTEAFF.

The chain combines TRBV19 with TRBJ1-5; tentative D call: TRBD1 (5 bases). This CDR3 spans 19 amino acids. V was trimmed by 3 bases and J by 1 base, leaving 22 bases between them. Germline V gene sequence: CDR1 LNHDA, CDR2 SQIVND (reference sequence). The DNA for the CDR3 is TGTGCCAGTAGTATTTCGGGGGGGACTAGTTTAAGGAGCAATCAGCCCCAGCATTTT. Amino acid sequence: CASSISGGTSLRSNQPQHF.

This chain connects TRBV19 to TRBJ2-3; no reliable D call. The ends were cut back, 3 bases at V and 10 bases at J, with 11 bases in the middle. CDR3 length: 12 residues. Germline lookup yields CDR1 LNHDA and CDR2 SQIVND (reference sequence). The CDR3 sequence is CASSIGRSAQYF. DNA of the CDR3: TGTGCCAGTAGTATTGGGCGATCTGCGCAGTATTTT. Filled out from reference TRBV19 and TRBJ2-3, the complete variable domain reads DGGITQSPKYLFRKEGQNVTLSCEQNLNHDAMYWYRQDPGQGLRLIYYSQIVNDFQKGDIAEGYSVSREKKESFPLTVTSAQKNPTAFYLCASSIGRSAQYFGPGTRLTVL.

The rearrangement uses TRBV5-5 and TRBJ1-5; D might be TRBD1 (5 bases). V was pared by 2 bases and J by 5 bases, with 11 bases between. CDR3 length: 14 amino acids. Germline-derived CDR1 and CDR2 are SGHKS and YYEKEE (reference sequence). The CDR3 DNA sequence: TGTGCCAGCAGCTTCGGGGGAGGAGATCAGCCCCAGCATTTT. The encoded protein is CASSFGGGDQPQHF.

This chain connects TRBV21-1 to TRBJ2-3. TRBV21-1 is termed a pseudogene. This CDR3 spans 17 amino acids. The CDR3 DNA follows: TGTGCCAGCAGCAAGGAAGGGACCCAAAGAAACACAGATACGCAGTATTTT. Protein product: CASSKEGTQRNTDTQYF.

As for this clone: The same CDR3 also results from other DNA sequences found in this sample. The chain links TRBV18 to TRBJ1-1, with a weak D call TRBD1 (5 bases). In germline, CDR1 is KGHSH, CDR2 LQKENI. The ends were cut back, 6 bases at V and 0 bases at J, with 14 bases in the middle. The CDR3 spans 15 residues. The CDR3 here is CASSPGTVMNTEAFF. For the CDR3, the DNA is TGTGCCAGCTCTCCCGGGACGGTGATGAACACTGAAGCTTTCTTT.

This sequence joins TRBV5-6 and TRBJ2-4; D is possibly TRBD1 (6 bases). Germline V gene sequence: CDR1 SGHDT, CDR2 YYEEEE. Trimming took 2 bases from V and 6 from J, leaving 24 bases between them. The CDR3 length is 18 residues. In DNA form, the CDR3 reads TGTGCCAGCAGCTTTAGGGCCGCCGGCACAGGGATACTAAACATTCAGTACTTC. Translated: CASSFRAAGTGILNIQYF.

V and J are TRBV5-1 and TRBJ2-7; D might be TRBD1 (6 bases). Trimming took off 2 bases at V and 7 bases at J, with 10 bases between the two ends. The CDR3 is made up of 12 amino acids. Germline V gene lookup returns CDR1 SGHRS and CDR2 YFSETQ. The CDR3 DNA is TGCGCCAGCAGCTTAGGGGGACGGGAGCAGTACTTC. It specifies CASSLGGREQYF.

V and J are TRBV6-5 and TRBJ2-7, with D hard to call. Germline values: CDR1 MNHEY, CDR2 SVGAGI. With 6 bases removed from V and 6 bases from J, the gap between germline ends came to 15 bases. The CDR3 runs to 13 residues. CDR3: CASSSTYNSEQYF. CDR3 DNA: TGTGCCAGCAGCTCTACCTACAACTCCGAGCAGTACTTC.

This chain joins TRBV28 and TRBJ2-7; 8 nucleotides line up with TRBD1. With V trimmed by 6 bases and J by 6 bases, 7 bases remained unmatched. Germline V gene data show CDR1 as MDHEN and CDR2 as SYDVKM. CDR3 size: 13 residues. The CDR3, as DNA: TGTGCCAGCAGCTTCGGACAGGGTGGCGAGCAGTACTTC. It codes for CASSFGQGGEQYF. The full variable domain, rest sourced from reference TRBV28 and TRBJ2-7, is DVKVTQSSRYLVKRTGEKVFLECVQDMDHENMFWYRQDPGLGLRLIYFSYDVKMKEKGDIPEGYSVSREKKERFSLILESASTNQTSMYLCASSFGQGGEQYFGPGTRLTVT.

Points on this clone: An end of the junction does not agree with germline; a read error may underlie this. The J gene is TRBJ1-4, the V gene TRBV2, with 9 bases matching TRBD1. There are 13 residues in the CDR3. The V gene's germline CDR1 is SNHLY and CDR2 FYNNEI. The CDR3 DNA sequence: TGTGCCAGCATTGGACAGGGGAGGGGAGCCATTCGGTTT. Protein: CASIGQGRGAIRF.

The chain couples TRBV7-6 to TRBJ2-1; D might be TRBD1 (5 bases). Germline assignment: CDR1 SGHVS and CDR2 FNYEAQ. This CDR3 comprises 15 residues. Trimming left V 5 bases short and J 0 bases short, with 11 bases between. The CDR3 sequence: CASSGAPSSYNEQFF. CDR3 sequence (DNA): TGTGCCAGCAGCGGGGCTCCGAGCTCCTACAATGAGCAGTTCTTC.